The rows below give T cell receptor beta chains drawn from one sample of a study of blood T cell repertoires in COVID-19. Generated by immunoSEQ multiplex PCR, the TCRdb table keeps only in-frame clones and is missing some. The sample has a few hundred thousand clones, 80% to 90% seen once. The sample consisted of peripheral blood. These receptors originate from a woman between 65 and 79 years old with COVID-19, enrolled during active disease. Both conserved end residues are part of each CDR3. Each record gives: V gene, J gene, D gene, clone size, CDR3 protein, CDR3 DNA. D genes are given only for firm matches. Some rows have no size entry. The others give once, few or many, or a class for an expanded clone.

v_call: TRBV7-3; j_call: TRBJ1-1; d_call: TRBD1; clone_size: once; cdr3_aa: CASRFSLGTANTEAFF; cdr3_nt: TGTGCCAGCAGGTTTTCTTTGGGGACAGCGAACACTGAAGCTTTCTTT
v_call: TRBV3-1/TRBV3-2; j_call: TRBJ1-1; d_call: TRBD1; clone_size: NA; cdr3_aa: CASSTRDREEAFF; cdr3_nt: TGTGCCAGCAGTACGAGGGACAGGGAGGAAGCTTTCTTT
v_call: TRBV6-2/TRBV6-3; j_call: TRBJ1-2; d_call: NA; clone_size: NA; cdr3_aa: CASSPTGGGAGYGYTF; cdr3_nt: TGTGCCAGCAGTCCCACGGGCGGGGGCGCCGGCTATGGCTACACCTTC
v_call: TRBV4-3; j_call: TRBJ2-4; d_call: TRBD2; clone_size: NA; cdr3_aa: CASSQERLAGEYSKNIQYF; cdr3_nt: TGCGCCAGCAGCCAAGAGAGACTAGCGGGAGAGTATAGCAAAAACATTCAGTACTTC
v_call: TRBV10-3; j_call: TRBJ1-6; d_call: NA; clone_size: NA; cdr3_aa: CAISRQENSPLHF; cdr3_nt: TGTGCCATCAGTCGACAGGAGAATTCACCCCTCCACTTT
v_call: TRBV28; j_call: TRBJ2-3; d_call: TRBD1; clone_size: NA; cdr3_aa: CASSLSAGGHRDTQYF; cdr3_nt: TGTGCCAGCAGTTTATCTGCAGGGGGCCATAGAGATACGCAGTATTTT
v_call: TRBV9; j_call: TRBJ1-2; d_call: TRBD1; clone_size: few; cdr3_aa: CASSLRDRDGYTF; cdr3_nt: TGTGCCAGCAGCCTCCGGGACAGGGACGGCTACACCTTC
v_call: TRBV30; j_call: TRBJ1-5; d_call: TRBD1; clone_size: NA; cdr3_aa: CAYEEGAFQPQHF; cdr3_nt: TGTGCCTATGAGGAGGGGGCCTTTCAGCCCCAGCATTTT
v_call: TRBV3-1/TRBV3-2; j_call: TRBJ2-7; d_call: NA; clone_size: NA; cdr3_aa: CASSQGGRLRYEQYF; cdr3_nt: TGTGCCAGCAGCCAAGGGGGTAGACTACGCTACGAGCAGTACTTC
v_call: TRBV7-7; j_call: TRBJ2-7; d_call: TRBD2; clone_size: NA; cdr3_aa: CASSPGSGRAASYEQYF; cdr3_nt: TGTGCTAGCAGCCCGGGAAGCGGGAGGGCCGCTTCCTACGAGCAGTACTTC
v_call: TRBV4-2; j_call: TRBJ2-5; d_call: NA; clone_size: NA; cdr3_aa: CASSQGFPDQETQYF; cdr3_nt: TGTGCCAGCAGCCAAGGGTTTCCGGACCAAGAGACCCAGTACTTC
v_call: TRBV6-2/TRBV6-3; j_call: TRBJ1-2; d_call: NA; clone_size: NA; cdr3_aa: CASSYGVSSGGYTF; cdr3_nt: TGTGCCAGCAGTTACGGGGTCTCCTCGGGAGGCTACACCTTC
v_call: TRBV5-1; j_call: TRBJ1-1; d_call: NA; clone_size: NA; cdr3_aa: CASSLDLGAPPEAFF; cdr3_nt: TGCGCCAGCAGCTTGGATTTGGGGGCTCCCCCTGAAGCTTTCTTT
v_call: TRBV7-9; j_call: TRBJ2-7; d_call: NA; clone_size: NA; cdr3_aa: CASSLVGGTEQYF; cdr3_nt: TGTGCCAGCAGCTTAGTAGGCGGGACCGAGCAGTACTTC
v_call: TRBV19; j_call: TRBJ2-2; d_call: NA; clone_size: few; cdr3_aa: CASHQIQGATGELFF; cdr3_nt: TGTGCCAGTCACCAAATACAGGGTGCAACCGGGGAGCTGTTTTTT
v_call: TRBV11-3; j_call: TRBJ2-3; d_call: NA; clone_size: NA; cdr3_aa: CASGTISTDTQYF; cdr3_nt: TGTGCCAGCGGGACAATTAGCACAGATACGCAGTATTTT
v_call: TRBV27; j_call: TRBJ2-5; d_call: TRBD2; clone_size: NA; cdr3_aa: CASSPLATSGAGETQYF; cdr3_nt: TGTGCCAGCAGTCCCCTGGCGACTAGCGGGGCCGGGGAGACCCAGTACTTC
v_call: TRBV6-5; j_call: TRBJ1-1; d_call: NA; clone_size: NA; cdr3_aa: CASSYAENTEAFF; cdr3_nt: TGTGCCAGCAGTTACGCAGAGAACACTGAAGCTTTCTTT
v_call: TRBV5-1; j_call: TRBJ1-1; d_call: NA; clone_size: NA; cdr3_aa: CASSLGYGAFF; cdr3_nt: TGCGCCAGCAGCTTGGGATACGGGGCTTTCTTT
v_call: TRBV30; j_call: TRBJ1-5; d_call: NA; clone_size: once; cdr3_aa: CAWSRQPDQPQHF; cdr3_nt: TGTGCCTGGAGTCGACAGCCCGATCAGCCCCAGCATTTT
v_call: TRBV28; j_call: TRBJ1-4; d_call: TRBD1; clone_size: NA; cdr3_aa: CASSWTGDNEKLFF; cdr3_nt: TGTGCCAGCAGTTGGACAGGGGATAATGAAAAACTGTTTTTT
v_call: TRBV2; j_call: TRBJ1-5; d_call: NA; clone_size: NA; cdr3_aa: CASSAGRTGSQPQHF; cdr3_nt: TGTGCCAGCAGTGCCGGCAGAACGGGAAGTCAGCCCCAGCATTTT
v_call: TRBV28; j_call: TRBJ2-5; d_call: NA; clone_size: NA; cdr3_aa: CASRPDPRQPFEETQYF; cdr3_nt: TGTGCCAGCAGGCCTGACCCCCGACAGCCCTTTGAAGAGACCCAGTACTTC
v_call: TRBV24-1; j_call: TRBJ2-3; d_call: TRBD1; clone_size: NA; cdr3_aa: CATQQGGREQYF; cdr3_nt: TGTGCCACCCAACAGGGGGGTCGAGAGCAGTATTTT
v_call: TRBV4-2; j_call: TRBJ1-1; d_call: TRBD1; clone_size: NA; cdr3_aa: CASSQRPGTGETEAFF; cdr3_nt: TGTGCCAGCAGCCAACGACCCGGGACAGGGGAGACTGAAGCTTTCTTT
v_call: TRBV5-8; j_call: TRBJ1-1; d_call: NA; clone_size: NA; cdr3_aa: CASSLPGSLFEAFF; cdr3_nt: TGTGCCAGCAGCTTGCCAGGGTCCCTTTTTGAAGCTTTCTTT
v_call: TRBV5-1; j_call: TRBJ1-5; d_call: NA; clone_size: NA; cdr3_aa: CASSLHPNQPQHF; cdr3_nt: TGCGCCAGCAGCTTACACCCCAATCAGCCCCAGCATTTT
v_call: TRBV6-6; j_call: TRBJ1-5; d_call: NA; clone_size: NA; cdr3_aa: CASSYATQGNQPQHF; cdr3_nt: TGTGCCAGCAGTTACGCTACACAGGGCAATCAGCCCCAGCATTTT
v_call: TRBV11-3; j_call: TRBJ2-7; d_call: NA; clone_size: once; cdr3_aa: CASSLAGRDYEQYF; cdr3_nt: TGTGCCAGCAGCTTAGCCGGACGGGACTACGAGCAGTACTTC
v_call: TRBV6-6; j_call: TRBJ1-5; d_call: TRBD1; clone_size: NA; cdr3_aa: CASSKPGTGSNQPQHF; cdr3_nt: TGTGCCAGCAGTAAACCCGGGACAGGAAGCAATCAGCCCCAGCATTTT
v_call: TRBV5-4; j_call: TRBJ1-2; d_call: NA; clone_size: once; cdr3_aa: CASSLEQGFYGYTF; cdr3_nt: TGTGCCAGCAGCTTGGAGCAGGGCTTCTATGGCTACACCTTC
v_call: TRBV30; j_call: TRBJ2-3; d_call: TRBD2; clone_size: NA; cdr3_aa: CAWNGLAGYTQYF; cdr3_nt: TGTGCCTGGAATGGGCTAGCGGGGTATACGCAGTATTTT
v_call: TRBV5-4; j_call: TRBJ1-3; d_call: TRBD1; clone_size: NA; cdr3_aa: CASSPQGAGNTIYF; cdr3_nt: TGTGCCAGCAGCCCACAGGGGGCCGGAAACACCATATATTTT
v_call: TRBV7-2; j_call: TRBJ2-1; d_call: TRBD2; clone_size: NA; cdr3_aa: CASSLRGGSSLYNEQFF; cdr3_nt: TGTGCCAGCAGCTTACGCGGCGGGAGTTCCCTCTACAATGAGCAGTTCTTC
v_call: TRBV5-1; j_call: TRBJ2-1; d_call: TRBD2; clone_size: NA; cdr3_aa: CASSLETSGRGEQFF; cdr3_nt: TGCGCCAGCAGCTTGGAGACTAGCGGGAGAGGTGAGCAGTTCTTC
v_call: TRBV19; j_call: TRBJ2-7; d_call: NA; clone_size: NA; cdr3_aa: CASSPTGPYEQYF; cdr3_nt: TGTGCCAGTAGTCCTACAGGACCCTACGAGCAGTACTTC
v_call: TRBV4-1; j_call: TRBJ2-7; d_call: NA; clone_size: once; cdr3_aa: CASSQESRGYTYEQYF; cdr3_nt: TGCGCCAGCAGCCAAGAGAGTCGGGGTTACACCTACGAGCAGTACTTC
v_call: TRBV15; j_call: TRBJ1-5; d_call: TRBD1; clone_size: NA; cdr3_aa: CATSRRQGANNQPQHF; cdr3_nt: TGTGCCACCAGCAGGCGACAGGGGGCGAACAATCAGCCCCAGCATTTT
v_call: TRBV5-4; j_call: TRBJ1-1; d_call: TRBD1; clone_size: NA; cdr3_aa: CASRGQEGWTEAFF; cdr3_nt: TGTGCCAGCAGGGGACAGGAGGGATGGACTGAAGCTTTCTTT
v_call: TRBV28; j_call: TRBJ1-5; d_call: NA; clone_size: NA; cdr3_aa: CASSAPLVSNQPQHF; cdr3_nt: TGTGCCAGCAGTGCCCCGCTAGTCAGCAATCAGCCCCAGCATTTT
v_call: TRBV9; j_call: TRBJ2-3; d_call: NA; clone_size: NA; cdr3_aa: CASSVRQEVTDTQYF; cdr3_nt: TGTGCCAGCAGCGTAAGGCAGGAGGTCACAGATACGCAGTATTTT
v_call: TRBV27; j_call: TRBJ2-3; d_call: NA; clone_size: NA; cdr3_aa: CASSLPSETDTQYF; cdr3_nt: TGTGCCAGCAGTTTACCTAGCGAGACAGATACGCAGTATTTT
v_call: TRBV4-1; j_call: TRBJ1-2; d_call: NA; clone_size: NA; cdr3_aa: CASSQEHYYSDGYTF; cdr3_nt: TGCGCCAGCAGCCAAGAACACTACTACTCTGATGGCTACACCTTC
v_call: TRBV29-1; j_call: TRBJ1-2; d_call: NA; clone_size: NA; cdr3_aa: CSVEEGLDYGYTF; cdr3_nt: TGCAGCGTTGAGGAGGGGCTTGACTATGGCTACACCTTC